The clone carrying this TCR beta chain was observed a handful of times. Its antigen is currently unknown. Every patient had mismatch repair deficiency by PCR or immunohistochemistry. The TCR-sequenced patients were a few responders to pembrolizumab. These data originate in a study of PD-1 blockade in mismatch repair-deficient tumors. At the level of the study: Patients had fewer than 15 mismatch repair-deficient cancer types and were previously treated and progressing. Findings and caveats of the study: After pembrolizumab, tumor-resident clones rose rapidly, then generally contracted before radiologic responses.

Sequencing used immunoSEQ multiplex PCR; TCRdb keeps in-frame clones, though not all of them. The table has 50,000 or so clones, 81% seen once. V shed 6 bases and J shed 4 bases, with 19 bases lying between them. The CDR3 runs to 15 residues. Germline CDR1 is PRHDT and CDR2 is FYEKMQ (reference sequence). The TCR originated in an adult with mismatch repair-deficient cancer. The chain carries TRBV13 and TRBJ2-7; possibly TRBD2 for D (5 bases). Sequencing used peripheral blood, obtained approximately 18 weeks after starting pembrolizumab. CDR3 sequence (DNA): TGTGCCAGCAGATCTTTCCGCGGGCCCACTTACGAGCAGTACTTC. It yields the protein CASRSFRGPTYEQYF.